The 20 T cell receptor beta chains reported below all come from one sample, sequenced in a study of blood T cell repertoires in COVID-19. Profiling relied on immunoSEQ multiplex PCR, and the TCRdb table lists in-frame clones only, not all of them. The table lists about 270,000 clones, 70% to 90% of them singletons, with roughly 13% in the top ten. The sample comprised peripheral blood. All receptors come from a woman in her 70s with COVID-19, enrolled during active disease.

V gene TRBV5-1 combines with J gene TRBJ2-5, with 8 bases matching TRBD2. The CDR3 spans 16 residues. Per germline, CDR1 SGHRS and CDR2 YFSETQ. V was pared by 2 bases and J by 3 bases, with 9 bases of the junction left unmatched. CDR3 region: CASSFRGGGPEETQYF. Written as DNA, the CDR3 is TGCGCCAGCAGCTTCAGGGGCGGGGGGCCCGAAGAGACCCAGTACTTC.

The CDR3, as DNA: TGTGCCAGCAGTCAAGGAACCGGGACAGGGGTGAATGAGCAGTTCTTC. Translated, it gives CASSQGTGTGVNEQFF. The chain links TRBV6-1 to TRBJ2-1, with 10 bases identical to TRBD1. This CDR3 spans 16 amino acids. Trimming removed 5 bases from V and 7 bases from J; junction bases left unmatched: 11. Germline CDR1 and CDR2: MNHNS and SASEGT.

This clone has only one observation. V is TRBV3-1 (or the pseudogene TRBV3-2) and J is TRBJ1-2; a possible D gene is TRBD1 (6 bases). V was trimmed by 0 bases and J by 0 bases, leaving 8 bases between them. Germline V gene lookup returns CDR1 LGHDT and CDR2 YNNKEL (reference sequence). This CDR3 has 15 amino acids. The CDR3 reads CASSQEGTPNYGYTF. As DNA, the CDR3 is TGTGCCAGCAGCCAAGAAGGGACACCTAACTATGGCTACACCTTC.

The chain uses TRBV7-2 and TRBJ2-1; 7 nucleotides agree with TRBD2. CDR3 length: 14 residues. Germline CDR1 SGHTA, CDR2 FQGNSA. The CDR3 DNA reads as TGTGCAGCGGGACCGGTGGGCTCCTACAATGAGCAGTTCTTC. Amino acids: CAAGPVGSYNEQFF.

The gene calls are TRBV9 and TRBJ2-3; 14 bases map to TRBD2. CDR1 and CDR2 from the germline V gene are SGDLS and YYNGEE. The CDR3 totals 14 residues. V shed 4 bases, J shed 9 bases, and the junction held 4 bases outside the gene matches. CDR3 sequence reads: CASSPRTSGGTQYF. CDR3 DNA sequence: TGTGCCAGCAGCCCCCGGACTAGCGGGGGGACGCAGTATTTT.

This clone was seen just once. This CDR3 is CASSPARGEGAKNIQYF. The DNA of the CDR3 is TGCGCCAGCAGCCCCGCCCGGGGGGAGGGGGCCAAAAACATTCAGTACTTC. The rearrangement joins TRBV5-1 to TRBJ2-4, with 7 bases fitting TRBD2. Germline V CDR1 and CDR2: SGHRS, YFSETQ. J gave up 1 base and V 4 bases, and 11 bases lay outside the gene matches. CDR3 length: 17 residues.

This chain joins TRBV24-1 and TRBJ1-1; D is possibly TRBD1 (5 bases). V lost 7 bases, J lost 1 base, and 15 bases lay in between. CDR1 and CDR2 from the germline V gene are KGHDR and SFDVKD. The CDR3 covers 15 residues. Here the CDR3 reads CATSDGRVGNTEAFF. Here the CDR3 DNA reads TGTGCCACCAGCGATGGCAGGGTCGGGAACACTGAAGCTTTCTTT.

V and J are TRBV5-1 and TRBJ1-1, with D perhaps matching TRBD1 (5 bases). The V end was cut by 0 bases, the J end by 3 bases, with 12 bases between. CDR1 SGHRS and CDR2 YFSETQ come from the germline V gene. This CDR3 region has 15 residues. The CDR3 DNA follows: TGCGCCAGCAGCTTGGGCAGGGAAGGGTACACTGAAGCTTTCTTT. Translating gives CASSLGREGYTEAFF.

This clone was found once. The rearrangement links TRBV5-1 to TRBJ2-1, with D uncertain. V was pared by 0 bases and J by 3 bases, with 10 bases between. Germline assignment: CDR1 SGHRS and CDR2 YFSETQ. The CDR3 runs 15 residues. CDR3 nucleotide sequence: TGCGCCAGCAGCTTGGTGTCACATTTCTACAATGAGCAGTTCTTC. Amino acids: CASSLVSHFYNEQFF.

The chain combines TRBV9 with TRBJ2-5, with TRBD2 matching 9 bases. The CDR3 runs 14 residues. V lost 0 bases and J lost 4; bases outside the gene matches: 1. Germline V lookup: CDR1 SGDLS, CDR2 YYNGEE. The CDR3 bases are TGTGCCAGCAGCGTAGGCGGGGGGGGAGAGACCCAGTACTTC. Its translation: CASSVGGGGETQYF.

The CDR3 bases are TGTGCCAGCAATGGGGGCCCCACAGATACGCAGTATTTT. Translation gives CASNGGPTDTQYF. This sequence joins TRBV7-3 and TRBJ2-3, with D perhaps matching TRBD1 (6 bases). This CDR3 contains 13 residues. The germline V gene encodes CDR1 SGHTA and CDR2 FQGTGA. V was shortened by 7 bases and J by 2 bases, with 10 bases between the two germline ends. Combining the CDR3 with reference TRBV7-3 and TRBJ2-3 gives the whole variable domain GAGVSQTPSNKVTEKGKYVELRCDPISGHTALYWYRQSLGQGPEFLIYFQGTGAADDSGLPNDRFFAVRPEGSVSTLKIQRTERGDSAVYLCASNGGPTDTQYFGPGTRLTVL.

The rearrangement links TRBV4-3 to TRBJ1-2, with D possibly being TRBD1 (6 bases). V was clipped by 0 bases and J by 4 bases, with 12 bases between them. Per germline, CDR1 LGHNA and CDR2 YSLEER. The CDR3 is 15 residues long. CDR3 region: CASSQDQGNSYGYTF. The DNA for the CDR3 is TGCGCCAGCAGCCAAGACCAGGGGAATAGCTATGGCTACACCTTC.

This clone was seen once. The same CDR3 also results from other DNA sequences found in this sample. CDR3 sequence (DNA): TGTGCCAGCAGTTACTCAGGGGGCAATCAGCCCCAGCATTTT. As protein: CASSYSGGNQPQHF. The rearrangement joins TRBV6-2 or TRBV6-3 to TRBJ1-5; maybe TRBD1 (5 bases). The germline V and J ends were trimmed by 0 bases and 2 bases, with 5 bases remaining between them. Germline assignment: CDR1 MNHEY and CDR2 SVGEGT. The CDR3 has 14 amino acids.

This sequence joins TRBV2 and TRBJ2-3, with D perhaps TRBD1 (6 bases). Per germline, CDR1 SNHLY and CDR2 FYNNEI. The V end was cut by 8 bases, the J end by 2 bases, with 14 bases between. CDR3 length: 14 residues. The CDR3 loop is CASYRDKNTDTQYF. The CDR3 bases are TGTGCCAGCTACCGGGACAAGAACACAGATACGCAGTATTTT.

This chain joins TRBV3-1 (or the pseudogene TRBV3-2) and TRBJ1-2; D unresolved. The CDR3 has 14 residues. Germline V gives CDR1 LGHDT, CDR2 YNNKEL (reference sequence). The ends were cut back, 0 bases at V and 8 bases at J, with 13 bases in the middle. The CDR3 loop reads CASSQETTVGGYTF. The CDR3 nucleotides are TGTGCCAGCAGCCAAGAGACAACCGTAGGCGGCTACACCTTC.

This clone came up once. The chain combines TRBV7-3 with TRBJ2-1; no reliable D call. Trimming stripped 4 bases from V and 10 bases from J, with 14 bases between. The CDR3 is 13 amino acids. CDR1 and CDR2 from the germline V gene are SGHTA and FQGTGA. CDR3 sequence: CASSSRGGYEQFF. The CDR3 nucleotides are TGTGCCAGCAGCTCCCGCGGTGGGTACGAGCAGTTCTTC.

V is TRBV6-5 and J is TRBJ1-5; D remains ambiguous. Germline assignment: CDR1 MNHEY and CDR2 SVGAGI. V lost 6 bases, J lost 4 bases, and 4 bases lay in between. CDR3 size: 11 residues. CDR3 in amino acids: CASSRNQPQHF. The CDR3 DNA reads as TGTGCCAGCAGCCGGAATCAGCCCCAGCATTTT.

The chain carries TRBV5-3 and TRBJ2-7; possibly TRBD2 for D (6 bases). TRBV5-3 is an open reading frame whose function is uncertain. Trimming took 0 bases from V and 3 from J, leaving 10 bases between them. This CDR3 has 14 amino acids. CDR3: CARSLVGTDYEQYF. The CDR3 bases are TGTGCCAGAAGCTTGGTTGGGACTGACTACGAGCAGTACTTC.

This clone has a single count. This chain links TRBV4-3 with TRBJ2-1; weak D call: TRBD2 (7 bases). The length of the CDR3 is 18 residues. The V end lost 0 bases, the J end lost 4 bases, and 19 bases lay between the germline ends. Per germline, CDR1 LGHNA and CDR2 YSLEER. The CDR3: CASSQDFEGGLGYNEQFF. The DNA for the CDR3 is TGCGCCAGCAGCCAAGATTTCGAGGGGGGGCTCGGTTACAATGAGCAGTTCTTC.

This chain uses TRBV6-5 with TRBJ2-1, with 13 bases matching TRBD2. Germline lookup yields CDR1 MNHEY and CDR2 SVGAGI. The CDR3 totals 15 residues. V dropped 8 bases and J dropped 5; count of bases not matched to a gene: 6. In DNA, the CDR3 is TGTGCCAGCGGTACTAGCGGGGGGGTGAACAATGAGCAGTTCTTC. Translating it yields CASGTSGGVNNEQFF.